Below, 10 T cell receptor beta chains from the same sample are listed, as sequenced in a study of identical twins (dated by TCRdb to about 2016). Libraries were made using 5' RACE. Sequencer: Illumina HiSeq 2000. TCRdb passed the public sequencing reads through fastp at Q25 and MiXCR, retaining productive beta sequences. CDR3 protein sequences are deduplicated, and each keeps its most common genes and DNA. The sample yields approximately 630,000 distinct CDR3 sequences; 7.1% were counted once. 1.6% of the sample is in the top ten clones. The data were also submitted as part of a second study, on yellow fever vaccine responses in identical twins.

Material: PBMCs. The receptors were sampled from a woman younger than 35 in good health.

This clonotype was counted many times. The J gene is TRBJ2-1, the V gene TRBV28, with TRBD2 matching 12 bases. The CDR3 loop spans 20 amino acids. Trimming removed 5 bases from V and 2 bases from J; junction bases left unmatched: 16. Germline CDR1 MDHEN, CDR2 SYDVKM. The CDR3 loop is CASSTIMGLAGLGTYNEQFF. The CDR3 nucleotides are TGTGCCAGCAGTACGATTATGGGACTAGCGGGCCTCGGGACCTACAATGAGCAGTTCTTC.

This clonotype was seen a handful of times. It is unclear where the CDR3 begins or ends on the DNA, so no DNA is shown, and the CDR3 is as TCRdb lists it. CDR3 in amino acids: CASSTSTPSDSGQYF. The chain is built from TRBV28 and TRBJ2-7; the listed D gene, TRBD1, was not tested against the DNA. The CDR3 numbers 15 amino acids, ends counted. Germline CDR1 MDHEN, CDR2 SYDVKM.

This clonotype was found many times. The rearrangement joins TRBV6-1 to TRBJ2-7, with 10 bases identical to TRBD2. After removal of 6 bases from V and 3 bases from J, the junction contained 8 bases not matched to a gene. Germline assignment: CDR1 MNHNS and CDR2 SASEGT. This CDR3 has 15 amino acids. CDR3 nucleotide sequence: TGTGCCAGCAGCCAAGCGGGAGGGCCGGTCTACGAGCAGTACTTC. Protein: CASSQAGGPVYEQYF.

This clonotype came up many times. CDR3 amino acids: CAISTGNIQYF. The CDR3 DNA reads TGTGCCATTTCAACGGGGAACATTCAGTACTTC. This rearrangement joins TRBV7-9 to TRBJ2-4; a weak D match, TRBD2 (5 bases). The CDR3 length is 11 residues. CDR1 and CDR2 (germline): SEHNR, FQNEAQ (reference sequence). Trimming took 10 bases from V and 7 from J, leaving 11 bases between them.

This clonotype was counted only a few times. The chain carries TRBV20-1 and TRBJ1-6; 11 bases line up with TRBD1. After removal of 3 bases from V and 8 bases from J, the junction contained 3 bases not matched to a gene. Germline V gene sequence: CDR1 DFQATT, CDR2 SNEGSKA (reference sequence). The CDR3 runs 14 residues. CDR3 region: CSARGDRGDSPLHF. The CDR3 DNA is TGCAGTGCTAGGGGGGACAGGGGGGATTCACCCCTCCACTTT.

This chain links TRBV13 with TRBJ2-2, with D unclear. V was shortened by 5 bases and J by 3 bases, with 13 bases between the two germline ends. The CDR3 contains 15 residues. Germline V gene sequence: CDR1 PRHDT, CDR2 FYEKMQ (reference sequence). The CDR3 DNA reads TGTGCCAGCAGCCCTTCACCACGGGACACCGGGGAGCTGTTTTTT. Its protein product is CASSPSPRDTGELFF.

The chain carries TRBV7-9 and TRBJ2-4; 10 bases are a match to TRBD2. The CDR3 has 16 amino acids. V trimming: 4 bases; J trimming: 1 base; junction bases outside the gene matches: 4. Germline V lookup: CDR1 SEHNR, CDR2 FQNEAQ (reference sequence). The CDR3 DNA reads TGTGCCAGCAGCTCCCTAGCGGGAGCCGCCAAAAACATTCAGTACTTC. Its protein is CASSSLAGAAKNIQYF. Full variable domain (rest looked up from reference TRBV7-9 and TRBJ2-4): DTGVSQNPRHKITKRGQNVTFRCDPISEHNRLYWYRQTLGQGPEFLTYFQNEAQLEKSRLLSDRFSAERPKGSFSTLEIQRTEQGDSAMYLCASSSLAGAAKNIQYFGAGTRLSVL.

This clonotype was counted only a few times. This chain joins TRBV3-1 and TRBJ2-1; D is unresolved. Trimming shortened V by 4 bases and J by 4 bases, and 17 bases separated the two germline ends. Germline lookup yields CDR1 LGHDT and CDR2 YNNKEL (reference sequence). The CDR3 is 16 amino acids. The CDR3 here is CASSPPPAEAYNEQFF. DNA for the CDR3: TGTGCCAGCAGCCCCCCCCCCGCCGAAGCTTACAATGAGCAGTTCTTC.

This clonotype has a handful of counts. This rearrangement joins TRBV5-1 to TRBJ2-1; D unclear. The germline V and J ends were trimmed by 0 bases and 6 bases, with 19 bases remaining between them. The CDR3 covers 17 residues. CDR1 is SGHRS, CDR2 YFSETQ, per germline. Here the CDR3 DNA reads TGCGCCAGCAGCTTGGGGCTTGCCCGGTGGCCACCCAATGAGCAGTTCTTC. Protein: CASSLGLARWPPNEQFF.

V is TRBV11-2 and J is TRBJ2-7; D is unclear. V lost 5 bases to trimming and J lost 6 bases, with 17 bases between them. CDR1 is SGHAT and CDR2 is FQNNGV in the germline V gene. The CDR3 extends over 14 amino acids. CDR3 coding DNA: TGTGCCAGCAGCCTACAGAGAGGTCCGCTCGAGCAGTACTTC. The encoded protein is CASSLQRGPLEQYF. Based on the CDR3 plus reference TRBV11-2 and TRBJ2-7, the full variable domain is EAGVAQSPRYKIIEKRQSVAFWCNPISGHATLYWYQQILGQGPKLLIQFQNNGVVDDSQLPKDRFSAERLKGVDSTLKIQPAKLEDSAVYLCASSLQRGPLEQYFGPGTRLTVT.